This T cell receptor (beta chain) was captured in a study of metastatic and nonmetastatic thyroid tumors. The CDR3 runs to 17 residues. The ends were cut back, 2 bases at V and 4 bases at J, with 21 bases in the middle. CDR1 is MNHNS and CDR2 is SASEGT in the germline V gene. By share, this clone ranks as medium-sized. TCRdb redid the clone calls on the PCR reads using MiXCR. This sample carries under 15,000 clones, around 10% of them seen once, and the ten largest clones take 32%. Each patient went into thyroid surgery without having received any treatment. The rearrangement uses TRBV6-1 and TRBJ2-7, with D uncertain. The sequence was obtained from a female donor with papillary thyroid cancer or a benign thyroid nodule (not recorded which). Some clones in this sample may be carry-over from other donors' samples. The sample taken for sequencing was blood. The CDR3 DNA reads TGTGCCAGCAGTGAATTCCGGCGCCGTGTCAGTCCATACGAGCAGTACTTC. Protein: CASSEFRRRVSPYEQYF.